This T cell receptor (beta chain) is drawn from a study of blood T cell repertoires in COVID-19. Whole-study context: Acute-phase and convalescent COVID-19 samples originated in the United States, Italy and Spain.

The CDR3 has 16 amino acids. Germline V gene data show CDR1 as SQVTM and CDR2 as ANQGSEA. Germline trimming cut 1 base from V and 4 bases from J; bases unmatched to any gene: 11. As handled by the study authors: Estimation of nucleated cell counts relied on the amplification of reference gene primers. Profiled with immunoSEQ multiplex PCR; TCRdb holds only in-frame clones, not every one. V and J calls and clone size are given by that table; D and trimming were obtained from the DNA. There are about 260,000 clones in the sample; approximately 91% occur only once, and about 0.7% lies in the top ten. V usage is TRBV29-1 and J usage is TRBJ2-7; 9 nucleotides agree with TRBD2. The material sequenced was peripheral blood. This receptor was obtained from a human donor in a cohort sampled during active COVID-19. In nucleotides, the CDR3 is TGCAGCGTTGAAGGCGTCGGTAGCGGGGGCCATTACGAGCAGTACTTC. Translating gives CSVEGVGSGGHYEQYF.